The 3 T cell receptor beta chains below come from one sample, sequenced in a study of cytomegalovirus exposure and HLA in healthy donors. The PCR was carried out with 60 Vbeta primers and 13 Jbeta primers. Data came from immunoSEQ multiplex PCR; TCRdb stores just in-frame clones and leaves some out. Altogether about 200,000 clones are present, about 86% being singletons, with the ten largest covering roughly 0.33%. Sequencing was performed on PBMCs. The source of these receptors is a young woman in good health and CMV-seronegative.

The chain joins TRBV6-6 to TRBJ2-3; 10 positions match TRBD2. CDR3 size: 16 residues. Germline trimming cut 4 bases from V and 2 bases from J; bases unmatched to any gene: 6. Germline V CDR1 and CDR2: MNHNY, SVGAGI (reference sequence). The CDR3 loop is CASSSKAGGNTDTQYF. The CDR3, as DNA: TGTGCCAGCAGTTCCAAAGCGGGGGGGAACACAGATACGCAGTATTTT.

V is TRBV19 and J is TRBJ1-5; D possibly corresponds to TRBD1 (6 bases). Between the trimmed V and J ends, which lost 6 bases and 2 bases, there was a span of 14 bases. The CDR3 has 15 amino acids. Germline V gene data show CDR1 as LNHDA and CDR2 as SQIVND (reference sequence). The CDR3 loop is CASRVHRVGNQPQHF. Written as DNA, the CDR3 is TGTGCCAGTAGGGTACACAGGGTAGGCAATCAGCCCCAGCATTTT.

CDR3 DNA sequence: TGTGCCAGCAGTGTCCCAGCGGGGACGACAGATACGCAGTATTTT. Translating gives CASSVPAGTTDTQYF. This chain links TRBV2 with TRBJ2-3; 7 bases map to TRBD2. The V gene end was trimmed by 4 bases and the J gene end by 3 bases; junction bases not matched to a gene: 7. This CDR3 spans 15 amino acids. Germline CDR1 is SNHLY and CDR2 is FYNNEI.